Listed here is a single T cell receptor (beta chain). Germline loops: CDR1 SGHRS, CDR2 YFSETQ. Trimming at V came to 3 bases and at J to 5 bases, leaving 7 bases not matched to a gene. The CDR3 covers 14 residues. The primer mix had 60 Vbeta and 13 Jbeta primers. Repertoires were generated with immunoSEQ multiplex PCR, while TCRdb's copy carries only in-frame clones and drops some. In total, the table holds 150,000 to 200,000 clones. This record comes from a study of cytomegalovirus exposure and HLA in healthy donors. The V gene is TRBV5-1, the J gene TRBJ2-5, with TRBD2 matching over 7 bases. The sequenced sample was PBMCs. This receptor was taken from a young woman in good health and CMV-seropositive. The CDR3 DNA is TGCGCCAGCAGCTCGACTTTGGGGGGGGAGACCCAGTACTTC. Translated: CASSSTLGGETQYF.